This TCR beta chain was identified during a study of T cells in Graves' hyperthyroidism and ophthalmopathy. General study points: Ophthalmopathy was predicted by the model a median of roughly 6.6 months ahead of onset.

Among ophthalmopathy patients, the Clinical Activity Score reached at least 3, the NOSPECS grade reached at least 4, and duration remained under 3 months. It was 8.5 to 10 ml of fresh peripheral blood that supplied the PBMCs. V dropped 6 bases and J dropped 1; count of bases not matched to a gene: 8. Germline V gene data show CDR1 as MNHNS and CDR2 as SASEGT. The CDR3 loop spans 15 amino acids. The TCR beta CDR3 regions underwent amplification using RNA transcripts as the source. Primed by the HTBI set, a first-round RT-PCR was run on the TCR CDR3. TCRdb itself ran the multiplex PCR reads through MiXCR, one entry per CDR3 protein. The sample yields around 350,000 distinct CDR3 sequences, roughly 15% seen once. This clonotype was counted many times. The antigen is undetermined.

The sample comprised blood. This receptor was identified in a woman between 55 and 75 years old with Graves' ophthalmopathy. The V gene is TRBV6-1, the J gene TRBJ2-7; 8 bases fit TRBD2. The CDR3 DNA reads as TGTGCCAGCAGCGCCGCGGGAGGAGGGTCCTACGAGCAGTACTTC. Translating gives CASSAAGGGSYEQYF.